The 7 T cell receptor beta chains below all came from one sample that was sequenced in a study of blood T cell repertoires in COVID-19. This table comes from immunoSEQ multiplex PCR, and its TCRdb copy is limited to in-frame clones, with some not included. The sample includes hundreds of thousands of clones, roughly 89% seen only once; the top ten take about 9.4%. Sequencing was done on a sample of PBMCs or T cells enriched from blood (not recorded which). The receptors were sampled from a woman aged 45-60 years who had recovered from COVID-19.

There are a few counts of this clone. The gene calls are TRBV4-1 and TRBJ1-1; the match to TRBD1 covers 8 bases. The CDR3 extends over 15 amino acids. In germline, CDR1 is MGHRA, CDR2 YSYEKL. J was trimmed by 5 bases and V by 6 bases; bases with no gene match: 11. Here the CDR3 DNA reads TGCGCCAGCAGGGTGGTTCAGGGGGCGGGTACTGAAGCTTTCTTT. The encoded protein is CASRVVQGAGTEAFF.

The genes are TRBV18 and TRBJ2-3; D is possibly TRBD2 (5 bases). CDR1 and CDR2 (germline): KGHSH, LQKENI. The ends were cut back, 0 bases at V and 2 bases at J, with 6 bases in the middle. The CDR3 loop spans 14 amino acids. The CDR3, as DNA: TGTGCCAGCTCACCACCGGGAGACACAGATACGCAGTATTTT. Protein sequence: CASSPPGDTDTQYF.

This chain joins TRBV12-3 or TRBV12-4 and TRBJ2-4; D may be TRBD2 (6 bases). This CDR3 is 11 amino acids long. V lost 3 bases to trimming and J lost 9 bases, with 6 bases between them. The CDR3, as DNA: TGTGCCAGCAGTTTGGGGGGCATTCAGTACTTC. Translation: CASSLGGIQYF.

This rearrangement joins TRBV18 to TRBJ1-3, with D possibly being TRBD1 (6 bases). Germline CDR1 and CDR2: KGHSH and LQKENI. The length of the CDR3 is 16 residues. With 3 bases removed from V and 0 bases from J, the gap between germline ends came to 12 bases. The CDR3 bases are TGTGCCAGCTCACCCCGACAGGATTCCTCTGGAAACACCATATATTTT. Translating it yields CASSPRQDSSGNTIYF.

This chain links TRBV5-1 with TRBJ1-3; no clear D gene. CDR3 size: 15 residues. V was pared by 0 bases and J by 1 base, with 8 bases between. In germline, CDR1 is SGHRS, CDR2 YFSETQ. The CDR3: CASSLAEGSGNTIYF. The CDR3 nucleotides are TGCGCCAGCAGCTTGGCCGAGGGATCTGGAAACACCATATATTTT.

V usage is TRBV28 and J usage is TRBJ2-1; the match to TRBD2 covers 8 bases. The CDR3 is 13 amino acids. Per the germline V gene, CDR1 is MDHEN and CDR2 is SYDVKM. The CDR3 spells CAAGGYGHNEQFF. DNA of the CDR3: TGTGCGGCGGGGGGCTACGGGCACAATGAGCAGTTCTTC.

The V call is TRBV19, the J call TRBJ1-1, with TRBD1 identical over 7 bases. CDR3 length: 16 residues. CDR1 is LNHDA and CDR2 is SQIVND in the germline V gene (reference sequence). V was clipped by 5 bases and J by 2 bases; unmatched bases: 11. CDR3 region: CASSPIFQGGNTEAFF. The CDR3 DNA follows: TGTGCCAGTAGTCCAATCTTCCAGGGGGGCAACACTGAAGCTTTCTTT.